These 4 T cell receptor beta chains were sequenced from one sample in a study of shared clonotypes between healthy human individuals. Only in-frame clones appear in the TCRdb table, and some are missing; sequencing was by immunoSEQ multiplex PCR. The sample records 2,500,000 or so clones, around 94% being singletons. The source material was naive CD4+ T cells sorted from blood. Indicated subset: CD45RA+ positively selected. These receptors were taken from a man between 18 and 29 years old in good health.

CDR3 nucleotides: TGTGCCAGCAGTGAAGCGTGGCGGAAGAACTATGGCTACACCTTC. Encoded protein: CASSEAWRKNYGYTF. This sequence joins TRBV2 and TRBJ1-2; D is unresolved. This CDR3 is built from 15 residues. Germline V gene sequence: CDR1 SNHLY, CDR2 FYNNEI. Trimming took off 0 bases at V and 2 bases at J, with 10 bases between the two ends.

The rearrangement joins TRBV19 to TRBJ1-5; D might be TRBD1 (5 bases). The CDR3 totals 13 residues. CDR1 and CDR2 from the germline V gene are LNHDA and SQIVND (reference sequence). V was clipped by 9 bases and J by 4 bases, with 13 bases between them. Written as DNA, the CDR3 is TGTGCCAGCGGGGGGACGAATAATCAGCCCCAGCATTTT. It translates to CASGGTNNQPQHF.

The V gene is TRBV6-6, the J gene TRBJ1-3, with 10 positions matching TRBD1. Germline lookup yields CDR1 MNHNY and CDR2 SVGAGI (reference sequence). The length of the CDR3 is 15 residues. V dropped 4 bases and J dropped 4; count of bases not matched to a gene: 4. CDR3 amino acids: CASSFAGQGGNTIYF. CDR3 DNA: TGTGCCAGCAGTTTCGCGGGACAGGGGGGAAACACCATATATTTT.

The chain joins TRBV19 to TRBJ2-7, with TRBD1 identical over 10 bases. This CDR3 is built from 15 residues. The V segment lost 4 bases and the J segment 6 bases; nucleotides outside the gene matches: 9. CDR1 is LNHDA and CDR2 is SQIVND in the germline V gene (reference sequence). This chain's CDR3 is CASSTPGQGTSEQYF. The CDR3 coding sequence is TGTGCCAGTAGTACTCCGGGACAGGGGACGAGCGAGCAGTACTTC.